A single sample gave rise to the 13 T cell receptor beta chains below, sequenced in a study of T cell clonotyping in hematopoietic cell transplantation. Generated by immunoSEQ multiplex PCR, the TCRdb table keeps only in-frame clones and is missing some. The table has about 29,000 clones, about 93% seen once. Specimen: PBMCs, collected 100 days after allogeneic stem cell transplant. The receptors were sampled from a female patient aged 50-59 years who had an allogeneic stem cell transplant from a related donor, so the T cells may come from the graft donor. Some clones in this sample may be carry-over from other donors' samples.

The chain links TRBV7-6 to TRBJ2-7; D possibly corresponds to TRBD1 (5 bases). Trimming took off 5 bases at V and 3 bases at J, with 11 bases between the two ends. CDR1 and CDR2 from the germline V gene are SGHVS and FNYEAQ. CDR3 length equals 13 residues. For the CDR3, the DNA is TGTGCCAGCAGCGAGGACATCGGCTACGAGCAGTACTTC. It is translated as CASSEDIGYEQYF.

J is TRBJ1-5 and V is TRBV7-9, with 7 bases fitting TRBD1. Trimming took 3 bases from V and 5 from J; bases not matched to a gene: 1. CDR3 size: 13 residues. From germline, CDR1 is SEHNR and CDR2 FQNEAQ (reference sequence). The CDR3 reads CASSFGTDQPQHF. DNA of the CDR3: TGTGCCAGCAGCTTTGGGACAGATCAGCCCCAGCATTTT. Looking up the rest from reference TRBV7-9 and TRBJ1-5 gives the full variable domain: DTGVSQNPRHKITKRGQNVTFRCDPISEHNRLYWYRQTLGQGPEFLTYFQNEAQLEKSRLLSDRFSAERPKGSFSTLEIQRTEQGDSAMYLCASSFGTDQPQHFGDGTRLSIL.

The CDR3 here is CASRWTAYGYTF. CDR3 nucleotide sequence: TGTGCCAGCAGGTGGACAGCCTATGGCTACACCTTC. This chain connects TRBV2 to TRBJ1-2, with a possible D match to TRBD1 (6 bases). The germline gives CDR1 SNHLY, CDR2 FYNNEI. The CDR3 is made up of 12 amino acids. V shed 6 bases and J shed 4 bases, with 9 bases lying between them.

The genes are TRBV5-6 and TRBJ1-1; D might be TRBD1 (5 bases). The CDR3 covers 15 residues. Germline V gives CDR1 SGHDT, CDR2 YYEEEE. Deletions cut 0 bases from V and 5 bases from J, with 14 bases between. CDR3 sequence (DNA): TGTGCCAGCAGCTTGGGGACACGAGGGACTACTGAAGCTTTCTTT. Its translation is CASSLGTRGTTEAFF.

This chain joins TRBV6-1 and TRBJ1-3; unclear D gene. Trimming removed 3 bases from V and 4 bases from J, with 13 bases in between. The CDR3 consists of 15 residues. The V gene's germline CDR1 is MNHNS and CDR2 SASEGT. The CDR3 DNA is TGTGCCAGCAGTGACCTTCGGACGGCCGGAAACACCATATATTTT. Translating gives CASSDLRTAGNTIYF.

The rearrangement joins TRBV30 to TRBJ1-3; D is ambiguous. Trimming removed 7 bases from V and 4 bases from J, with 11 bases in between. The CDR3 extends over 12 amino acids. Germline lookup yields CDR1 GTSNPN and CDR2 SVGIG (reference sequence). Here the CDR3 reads CAFKEGGNTIYF. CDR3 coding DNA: TGTGCCTTCAAGGAGGGCGGAAACACCATATATTTT.

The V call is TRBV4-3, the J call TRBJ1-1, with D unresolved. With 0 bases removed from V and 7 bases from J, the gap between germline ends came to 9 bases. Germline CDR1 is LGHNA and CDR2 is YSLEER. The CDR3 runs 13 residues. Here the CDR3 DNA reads TGCGCCAGCAGCCAAGATGGCTTCAGTGAAGCTTTCTTT. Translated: CASSQDGFSEAFF.

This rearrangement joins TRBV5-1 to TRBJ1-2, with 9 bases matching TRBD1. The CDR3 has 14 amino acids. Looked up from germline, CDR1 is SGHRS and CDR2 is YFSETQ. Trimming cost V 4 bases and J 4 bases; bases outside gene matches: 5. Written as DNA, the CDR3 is TGCGCCAGCAGCAAAAGACAGGGGGTCTATGGCTACACCTTC. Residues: CASSKRQGVYGYTF.

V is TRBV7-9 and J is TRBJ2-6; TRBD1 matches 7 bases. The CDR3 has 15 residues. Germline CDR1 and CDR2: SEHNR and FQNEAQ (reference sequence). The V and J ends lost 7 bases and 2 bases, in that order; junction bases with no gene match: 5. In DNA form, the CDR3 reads TGTGCCAGCACCACTGACAGGGCTGGGGCCAACGTCCTGACTTTC. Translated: CASTTDRAGANVLTF.

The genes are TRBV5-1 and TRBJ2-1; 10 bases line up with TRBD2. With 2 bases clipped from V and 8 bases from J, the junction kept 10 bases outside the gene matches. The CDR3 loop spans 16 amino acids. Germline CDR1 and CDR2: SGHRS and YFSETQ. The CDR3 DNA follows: TGCGCCAGCAGCTTACTAGAAATAGCGGGGGGTTATGAGCAGTTCTTC. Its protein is CASSLLEIAGGYEQFF.

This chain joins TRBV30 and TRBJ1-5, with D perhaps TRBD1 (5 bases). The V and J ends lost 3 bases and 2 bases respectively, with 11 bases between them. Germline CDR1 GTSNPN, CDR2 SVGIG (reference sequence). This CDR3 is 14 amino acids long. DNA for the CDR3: TGTGCCTGGAGCCCCCCGGGGGGCAATCAGCCCCAGCATTTT. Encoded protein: CAWSPPGGNQPQHF.

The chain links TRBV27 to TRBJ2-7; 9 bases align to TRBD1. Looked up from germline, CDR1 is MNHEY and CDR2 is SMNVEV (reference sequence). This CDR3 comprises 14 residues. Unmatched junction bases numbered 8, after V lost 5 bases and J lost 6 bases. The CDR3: CASSPAGTGSEQYF. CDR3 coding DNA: TGTGCCAGCAGTCCCGCCGGGACAGGGAGCGAGCAGTACTTC.

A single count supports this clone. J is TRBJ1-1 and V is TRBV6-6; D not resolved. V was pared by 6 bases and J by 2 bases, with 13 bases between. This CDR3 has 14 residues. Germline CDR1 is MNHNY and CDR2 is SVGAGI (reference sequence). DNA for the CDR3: TGTGCCAGCAGCTACGGGCGGGGAAACACTGAAGCTTTCTTT. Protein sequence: CASSYGRGNTEAFF.